This TCR beta chain was found in a study of beta chain features in type 1 diabetes. The CDR3 is 11 amino acids. V lost 8 bases to trimming and J lost 6 bases, with 10 bases between them. CDR1 is SNHLY, CDR2 FYNNEI, per germline. In regard to this clone: Its specificity is not known.

Expressed TCRB transcripts were sequenced, since all the RNA that had been isolated was reverse transcribed. The repertoire was sequenced with immunoSEQ multiplex PCR; TCRdb's copy has only in-frame clones and lacks some. The table lists about 620,000 clones, around 16% of them singletons, with 0.093% in the top ten. Study-level results: Small HLA sub-analyses could not settle whether HLA shapes TCRB rearrangement. VDJ junctions in type 1 diabetes patients carried more deletions and fewer insertions.

The sequenced sample consisted of naive CD4+ T cells from blood. The chain couples TRBV2 to TRBJ2-5; D ambiguous. The TCR comes from a man between 18 and 29 years old in good health. The DNA for the CDR3 is TGTGCCAGCCGAGAGAGTAAGACCCAGTACTTC. Protein: CASRESKTQYF.